The 13 T cell receptor beta chains given below trace back to one sample, sequenced in a study of cytomegalovirus exposure and HLA in healthy donors. Primers: 60 Vbeta forward and 13 Jbeta reverse. The table came from immunoSEQ multiplex PCR; TCRdb's copy has only in-frame clones and leaves some out. The profile covers under 250,000 clones, with roughly 88% appearing a single time and 0.71% taken by the ten largest. The sequenced sample consisted of PBMCs. Source of these receptors: a boy aged 2 to 9 in good health and CMV-seronegative.

The rearrangement uses TRBV19 and TRBJ2-3; 10 bases are shared with TRBD2. Germline CDR1 and CDR2: LNHDA and SQIVND (reference sequence). The CDR3 is 14 residues long. The V segment lost 6 bases and the J segment 5 bases; nucleotides outside the gene matches: 5. The CDR3 region is CASSLAGVVDTQYF. DNA for the CDR3: TGTGCCAGTAGCCTAGCGGGAGTGGTAGATACGCAGTATTTT.

The rearrangement links TRBV5-1 to TRBJ2-7, with 11 nucleotides matching TRBD1. Unmatched junction bases numbered 6, after V lost 5 bases and J lost 5 bases. Germline CDR1 reads SGHRS; CDR2 reads YFSETQ. This CDR3 spans 14 amino acids. The CDR3 spells CASRPGTGGDEQYF. The CDR3 DNA is TGCGCCAGCAGGCCCGGGACAGGGGGGGACGAGCAGTACTTC.

The V call is TRBV4-1, the J call TRBJ2-7, with TRBD2 matching 7 bases. CDR1 MGHRA and CDR2 YSYEKL come from the germline V gene. The CDR3 has 14 amino acids. The V segment lost 2 bases and the J segment 4 bases; nucleotides outside the gene matches: 5. The CDR3 DNA reads TGCGCCAGCAGCCAACCGGGACTATTTTACGAGCAGTACTTC. The encoded protein is CASSQPGLFYEQYF.

This clone was recorded a few times. The rearrangement joins TRBV10-2 to TRBJ2-1; 10 bases are a match to TRBD2. The CDR3 has 15 residues. Germline loops: CDR1 WSHSY, CDR2 SAAADI. V was clipped by 6 bases and J by 9 bases; unmatched bases: 11. CDR3 sequence (DNA): TGCGCCAGCAGGGACGGGACTAGCGTATTGAGTGAGCAGTTCTTC. Its translation: CASRDGTSVLSEQFF.

This clone was observed a single time. The chain couples TRBV18 to TRBJ2-2; TRBD1 agrees at 8 bases. Unmatched junction bases numbered 11, after V lost 1 base and J lost 7 bases. The CDR3 spans 17 residues. CDR1 and CDR2 (germline): KGHSH, LQKENI. DNA for the CDR3: TGTGCCAGCTCACCACAACGGCAGGGGGCGCAAGGCGGGGAGCTGTTTTTT. Protein product: CASSPQRQGAQGGELFF.

V and J are TRBV7-6 and TRBJ2-3; a weak D match, TRBD1 (6 bases). The V end was cut by 2 bases, the J end by 6 bases, with 12 bases between. Germline V gene data show CDR1 as SGHVS and CDR2 as FNYEAQ. This CDR3 has 14 residues. CDR3 residues: CASSLNRAGDTQYF. DNA of the CDR3: TGTGCCAGCAGCTTAAACAGGGCGGGCGATACGCAGTATTTT.

The CDR3 sequence: CSARLGGYEQYF. CDR3 bases: TGCAGCGCCCGCTTGGGGGGCTACGAGCAGTACTTC. The V call is TRBV29-1, the J call TRBJ2-7, with D possibly matching TRBD2 (6 bases). The CDR3 length is 12 residues. Germline lookup yields CDR1 SQVTM and CDR2 ANQGSEA. V was pared by 7 bases and J by 3 bases, with 13 bases between.

The V gene is TRBV5-1, the J gene TRBJ1-2; tentatively, D is TRBD1 (5 bases). The CDR3 runs to 17 residues. The V gene lost 0 bases and the J gene lost 3 bases, with 18 bases spanning the gap. Per the germline V gene, CDR1 is SGHRS and CDR2 is YFSETQ. CDR3 nucleotide sequence: TGCGCCAGCAGCTTGGGGGTTACGGGCAGGGTCGACTATGGCTACACCTTC. It is translated as CASSLGVTGRVDYGYTF. The full variable domain, with the rest looked up from reference TRBV5-1 and TRBJ1-2, is KAGVTQTPRYLIKTRGQQVTLSCSPISGHRSVSWYQQTPGQGLQFLFEYFSETQRNKGNFPGRFSGRQFSNSRSEMNVSTLELGDSALYLCASSLGVTGRVDYGYTFGSGTRLTVV.

The J gene is TRBJ1-2, the V gene TRBV9; 9 bases map to TRBD1. CDR1 SGDLS and CDR2 YYNGEE come from the germline V gene. V was clipped by 3 bases and J by 7 bases; unmatched bases: 4. There are 13 residues in the CDR3. The CDR3 nucleotides are TGTGCCAGCAGCGATCACAGGGGGCTTGGCTACACCTTC. Protein: CASSDHRGLGYTF.

The CDR3 region is CAWSAEGVEQFF. CDR3 DNA sequence: TGTGCCTGGAGTGCCGAAGGGGTTGAGCAGTTCTTC. The chain recombines TRBV30 with TRBJ2-1, with D maybe TRBD1 (5 bases). This CDR3 has 12 amino acids. In germline, CDR1 is GTSNPN, CDR2 SVGIG (reference sequence). V was trimmed by 1 base and J by 9 bases, leaving 10 bases between them.

The CDR3 nucleotides are TGTGCCAGCAGACGACTAGCGGGGGCCCTGAGCTCCTACAATGAGCAGTTCTTC. Residues: CASRRLAGALSSYNEQFF. The chain recombines TRBV5-4 with TRBJ2-1; 12 bases are a match to TRBD2. The CDR3 is 18 residues long. CDR1 is SGHNT, CDR2 YYREEE, per germline (reference sequence). The trim removed 5 bases at V and 0 bases at J, leaving 9 bases unmatched.

The CDR3: CASSSHRGRGDEQYF. The CDR3 DNA reads as TGTGCCAGCAGCTCCCACAGGGGGCGCGGGGACGAGCAGTACTTC. This sequence joins TRBV7-9 and TRBJ2-7; 9 nucleotides align to TRBD1. Per the germline V gene, CDR1 is SEHNR and CDR2 is FQNEAQ (reference sequence). V trimming: 4 bases; J trimming: 5 bases; junction bases outside the gene matches: 9. The CDR3 length is 15 residues.

The chain has TRBV27 and TRBJ1-4; 8 bases match TRBD1. The germline gives CDR1 MNHEY, CDR2 SMNVEV (reference sequence). The CDR3 totals 12 residues. V was pared by 11 bases and J by 5 bases, with 4 bases of the junction left unmatched. CDR3 DNA: TGTGCCTCCCGGACAGGGAATGAAAAACTGTTTTTT. Translating it yields CASRTGNEKLFF.